This is a list of T cell receptor beta chains from one sample in a study of cytomegalovirus exposure and HLA in healthy donors. This table comes from immunoSEQ multiplex PCR, and its TCRdb copy is limited to in-frame clones, with some not included. The sample records under 45,000 clones, over 60% being singletons. Material for sequencing was PBMCs. Receptors originate from a man aged 30 to 45 in good health and CMV-seronegative. CDR3s include the opening cysteine and the closing phenylalanine or tryptophan. A D gene is named only where the DNA matches it firmly. Expanded clones are given a class, and other clones once, few, many or no size at all.

d_call,clone_size,j_call,v_call,cdr3_nt,cdr3_aa
-,-,TRBJ1-1,TRBV2,TGTGCCAGCAGTGATCAGGGGTCCAACACTGAAGCTTTCTTT,CASSDQGSNTEAFF
TRBD1,-,TRBJ2-7,TRBV6-5,TGTGCCAGCAGACAAAATTCCGGGACAGGCTACGAGCAGTACTTC,CASRQNSGTGYEQYF
-,-,TRBJ1-2,TRBV2,TGTGCCAGCAGTGAAGGGACAGCCACCTATGGCTACACCTTC,CASSEGTATYGYTF
TRBD1,-,TRBJ1-6,TRBV7-8,TGTGCCAGCAGCGCGGACAGGGGTAATTCACCCCTCCACTTT,CASSADRGNSPLHF
-,once,TRBJ1-1,TRBV28,TGTGCCAGCAGTTATAGTCCGGGTGAAGCTTTCTTT,CASSYSPGEAFF
-,once,TRBJ1-1,TRBV11-2,TGTGCCAGCAGCCCCTACAGGGATAGCCTGAACACTGAAGCTTTCTTT,CASSPYRDSLNTEAFF
TRBD2,few,TRBJ2-5,TRBV2,TGTGCCAGCAGTGAAGGAGCGGGGGAACTCCAAGAGACCCAGTACTTC,CASSEGAGELQETQYF
-,-,TRBJ2-7,TRBV11-2,TGTGCCAGCAGCTCACAGGCTAACGAGCAGTACTTC,CASSSQANEQYF
TRBD2,-,TRBJ2-7,TRBV5-4,TGTGCCAGCAGCAGCGGGACTAGCGGACACTACGAGCAGTACTTC,CASSSGTSGHYEQYF
-,-,TRBJ2-7,TRBV7-9,TGTGCCAGCAGCTTAGAACATGTCGTCTTC,CASSLEHVVF
TRBD1,few,TRBJ1-2,TRBV2,TGTGCCAGCAGTGTACAGGGGAACTATGGCTACACCTTC,CASSVQGNYGYTF
-,-,TRBJ2-3,TRBV6-5,TGTGCCAGCAGTTACTCACGGGATACGCAGTATTTT,CASSYSRDTQYF
TRBD1,-,TRBJ2-2,TRBV5-1,TGCGCCAGCCGAGGACAGGGGGACACCGGGGAGCTGTTTTTT,CASRGQGDTGELFF
TRBD2,-,TRBJ2-1,TRBV15,TGTGCCACCAGCAGAGATGCACTAGCGGGCGAGCAGTTCTTC,CATSRDALAGEQFF
-,once,TRBJ2-4,TRBV7-8,TGTGCCAGCAGCACCTCCAGGCTACTAGCCAAAAACATTCAGTACTTC,CASSTSRLLAKNIQYF
-,-,TRBJ1-1,TRBV5-1,TGCGCCAGCAGCCCAGGGGCAATCTGGACTGAAGCTTTCTTT,CASSPGAIWTEAFF
-,-,TRBJ2-7,TRBV29-1,TGCAGCGTTATAAGGGAGAGACATACGAAGCAGTACTTC,CSVIRERHTKQYF
-,-,TRBJ1-2,TRBV30,TGTGCCTGGAGCCCCCCGCACGGGAAGGCTGGCTACACCTTC,CAWSPPHGKAGYTF
-,-,TRBJ1-5,TRBV7-2,TGTGCCAGCAGCTTAGTTAAAGAGCAGCCCCAGCATTTT,CASSLVKEQPQHF
-,-,TRBJ2-2,TRBV27,TGTGCCAGCAGTCCCACAGGGAGCCCCGGGGAGCTGTTTTTT,CASSPTGSPGELFF
-,-,TRBJ1-2,TRBV30,TGTGCCAGTTCCGGGTTCCCCAACTATGGCTACACCTTC,CASSGFPNYGYTF